This T cell receptor beta chain was recorded in a study of shared clonotypes between healthy human individuals. A remark on this clone: Its antigen is unknown.

Study-wide findings and caveats: Rarefaction showed sorted-subset sequencing was incomplete despite large depth. Estimated clonotype richness was generally higher in naive than memory subsets. A handful of donors shared around 5.1% of their naive CD4 clonotypes.

The CDR3 is 16 amino acids. The V gene's germline CDR1 is SGHRS and CDR2 YFSETQ. J gave up 4 bases and V 3 bases, and 8 bases lay outside the gene matches. Clones were sequenced by immunoSEQ multiplex PCR, and TCRdb holds only the in-frame ones, with some missing. The repertoire consists of 1.4 million to 1.5 million clones, with approximately 97% occurring once and the leading ten covering roughly 1.2%. Partitioning of CD4+ cells yielded a CD45RA+ naive subset and a CD45RA-negative memory subset. Specimen: naive CD4+ T cells sorted from blood. Described subset: CD45RA+ positively selected. The sequence derives from a man aged 30 to 45 in good health. V and J are TRBV5-1 and TRBJ2-1; 9 bases match TRBD1. DNA of the CDR3: TGCGCCAGCAGCTCCCTGGACAGGGGCCCGTACAATGAGCAGTTCTTC. Its protein product is CASSSLDRGPYNEQFF.